These T cell receptor beta chains were read from a single sample in a study of beta chain features in type 1 diabetes. The data were produced by immunoSEQ multiplex PCR, yet TCRdb's version contains in-frame clones alone and is incomplete. The sample holds about 9,400 clones; more than 75% are singletons and the top ten take about 1.4%. The specimen sequenced was Tregs from blood. These receptors were obtained from a young woman in good health. Each CDR3 is given with its conserved first and last residue.

v_gene | CDR3aa
TRBV7-9 | CASSAGLADTDTQYF
TRBV2 | CASSFRGGLAQTQYF
TRBV7-8 | CASSWGGATEAFF
TRBV23-1 | CASSQSWEYTEAFF
TRBV6-1 | CASKRVGSSYEQYF
TRBV2 | CASTYGLAAGDTQYF
TRBV18 | CASSPSGLITGELFF
TRBV27 | CASGMGTGLSYEQYF
TRBV19 | CASSTGWNTGELFF
TRBV29-1 | CSVSWRESNEQFF
TRBV30 | CAWSGGAGNEQFF
TRBV7-2 | CASSFAPATNEKLFF
TRBV27 | CASSQGWGKKNQETQYF
TRBV5-1 | CASSLVGQPYEQYF
TRBV19 | CASSPTNILPYNEQFF
TRBV18 | CASSPGQALYEQYF
TRBV30 | CAWNSGEQYF
TRBV7-6 | CASSLEGGDSYEQYF
TRBV5-1 | CASSLEPTGVGETQYF
TRBV14 | CPFSRGNSPLHF
TRBV6-1 | CASRGTGYSNQPQHF
TRBV5-1 | CASSLDGGEQFF
TRBV27 | CASSQHRGRTEAFF
TRBV7-2 | CASSLGTGTGLPYEQYF
TRBV6-5 | CASSYSGTKETQYF
TRBV2 | CASSEADRDTDTQYF
TRBV7-9 | CASSFSSNQPQHF
TRBV5-1 | CASSLSRDRRYNEQFF
TRBV5-4 | CASRRRVSAYGYTF
TRBV30 | CATTKAYEQYF
TRBV9 | CASSQGGQGVEYEQYF
TRBV25-1 | CASSELGGSYEQYF
TRBV5-8 | CASSWRQALGQYF
TRBV10-2 | CASSESVSRVYNEQFF
TRBV2 | CASSELAGETQYF
TRBV10-3 | CAISEGSGRPKETQYF
TRBV10-3 | CAISGAQGGTGELFF